This TCR beta chain emerged from a study of PD-1 blockade in classical Hodgkin lymphoma. Notes on the study in general: Initiation of nivolumab under 1 year after ASCT led to exclusion of patients. Although disease activity or prior therapy may be involved, causes of the repertoire differences remain undefined. Healthy donors reportedly exceeded newly diagnosed patients in baseline TCR diversity.

A note on this clone: Its matching antigen is unknown.

The data were produced by immunoSEQ multiplex PCR, yet TCRdb's version contains in-frame clones alone and is incomplete. The sample yields about 53,000 clones, approximately 81% seen once. This CDR3 is 16 amino acids long. Trimming pared 5 bases from V and 6 bases from J, leaving 22 bases between. Germline CDR1 reads MNHNY; CDR2 reads SVGAGI (reference sequence). Every single patient, without exception, relapsed after autologous stem cell transplantation, and brentuximab vedotin exposure varied. The sequences come from peripheral blood mononuclear cells (PBMCs), collected at baseline. The chain recombines TRBV6-6 with TRBJ2-5; weak D call: TRBD1 (5 bases). This TCR derives from a human donor with classical Hodgkin lymphoma. CDR3 in amino acids: CASSPPAFGAVQTQYF. CDR3 coding DNA: TGTGCCAGCAGTCCCCCTGCGTTTGGGGCGGTACAGACCCAGTACTTC.